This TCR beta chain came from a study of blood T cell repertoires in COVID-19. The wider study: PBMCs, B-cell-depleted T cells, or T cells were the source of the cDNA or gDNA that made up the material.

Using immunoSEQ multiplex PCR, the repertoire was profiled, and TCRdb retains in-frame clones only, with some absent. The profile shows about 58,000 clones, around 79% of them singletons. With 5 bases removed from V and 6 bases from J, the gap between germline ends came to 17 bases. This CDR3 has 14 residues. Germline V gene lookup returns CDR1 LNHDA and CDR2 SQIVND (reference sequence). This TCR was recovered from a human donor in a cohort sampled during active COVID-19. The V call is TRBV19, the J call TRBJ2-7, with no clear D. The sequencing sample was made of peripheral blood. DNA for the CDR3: TGTGCCAGTAGTCCGCAAACCTATAGTGGCGAGCAGTACTTC. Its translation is CASSPQTYSGEQYF.